What follows are 23 T cell receptor beta chains derived from one specimen sequenced in a study of blood T cells in healthy people across ages. With a J-beta primer mix and a sample-barcoded 5' primer, a second PCR ran about 7 to 12 cycles. TCRdb re-called the 5' RACE reads with MiXCR, one entry per CDR3 protein. The profile covers about 640,000 distinct CDR3 sequences, with around 38% appearing a single time and around 32% taken by the ten largest. Specimen: blood. Every receptor here comes from an elderly man in good health.

In the case of this clonotype: Possible read error: a much larger clone is one base away. This rearrangement joins TRBV21-1 to TRBJ1-1; the D segment call TRBD1 is taken from the table without a DNA check. TRBV21-1 is a known pseudogene. The CDR3 sequence is 19 residues long. The CDR3 is CVSSKVGMGWGAFNTEAFF. For the CDR3, the DNA is TGTGTCAGCAGCAAGGTGGGAATGGGATGGGGGGCATTCAACACTGAAGCTTTCTTT.

V gene TRBV6-2 or TRBV6-3 combines with J gene TRBJ2-1, with 8 bases that match TRBD2. V lost 3 bases to trimming and J lost 0 bases; unmatched junction nucleotides: 10. The CDR3 loop spans 18 amino acids. Germline values: CDR1 MNHEY, CDR2 SVGEGT. This CDR3 is CASSYLLYAGGSYNEQFF. The CDR3 region has the DNA TGTGCCAGCAGTTATCTCTTGTATGCGGGAGGCTCCTACAATGAGCAGTTCTTC.

The chain recombines TRBV5-5 with TRBJ2-1; 10 bases are shared with TRBD2. The trim removed 2 bases at V and 7 bases at J, leaving 18 bases unmatched. The CDR3 runs to 19 residues. Germline CDR1 and CDR2: SGHKS and YYEKEE (reference sequence). CDR3: CASSFMASGGRRGGNEQFF. As DNA, the CDR3 is TGTGCCAGCAGCTTTATGGCTAGCGGGGGCAGGCGGGGGGGAAATGAGCAGTTCTTC.

A few counts support this clonotype. The rearrangement links TRBV27 to TRBJ1-2, with a tentative D call TRBD1 (5 bases). Trimming left V 5 bases short and J 7 bases short, with 20 bases between. The CDR3 covers 15 residues. The germline gives CDR1 MNHEY, CDR2 SMNVEV (reference sequence). DNA of the CDR3: TGTGCCAGCAGTCAGAGGGACCGACGGAATAGTGGCTACACCTTC. Residues: CASSQRDRRNSGYTF.

This clonotype was found once. The genes are TRBV7-9 and TRBJ2-1, with TRBD2 identical over 11 bases. V was clipped by 6 bases and J by 5 bases; unmatched bases: 18. Germline CDR1 reads SEHNR; CDR2 reads FQNEAQ (reference sequence). The CDR3 is 19 residues long. CDR3 bases: TGTGCCAGCAGTCCCCCGGGGAGGCTAGCGGGAGGTCCTCACAATGAGCAGTTCTTC. Protein: CASSPPGRLAGGPHNEQFF. Full variable domain (outside the CDR3, taken from reference TRBV7-9 and TRBJ2-1): DTGVSQNPRHKITKRGQNVTFRCDPISEHNRLYWYRQTLGQGPEFLTYFQNEAQLEKSRLLSDRFSAERPKGSFSTLEIQRTEQGDSAMYLCASSPPGRLAGGPHNEQFFGPGTRLTVL.

The chain is built from TRBV7-2 and TRBJ2-3; D unclear. The CDR3 spans 14 residues. The V end was cut by 4 bases, the J end by 11 bases, with 19 bases between. CDR1 and CDR2 from the germline V gene are SGHTA and FQGNSA. The CDR3 region has the DNA TGTGCCAGCAGCTCCCTCGTGCTGGCGTTGGGGCAGTATTTT. It is translated as CASSSLVLALGQYF.

V and J are TRBV12-5 and TRBJ2-5; 7 bases are a match to TRBD1. Germline CDR1 and CDR2: LGHNT and FRNRAP. The V gene end was trimmed by 3 bases and the J gene end by 11 bases; junction bases not matched to a gene: 15. This CDR3 comprises 15 residues. This chain's CDR3 is CASGLQGPSYNEQYF. The CDR3 DNA reads as TGTGCTAGTGGTTTACAGGGGCCGTCCTACAATGAGCAGTACTTC.

V usage is TRBV28 and J usage is TRBJ2-1, with TRBD1 matching over 10 bases. This CDR3 has 13 residues. J gave up 11 bases and V 11 bases, and 12 bases lay outside the gene matches. CDR1 and CDR2 from the germline V gene are MDHEN and SYDVKM. The CDR3 spells CAGKDRGLGKQFF. The CDR3 DNA sequence: TGTGCCGGAAAGGACAGGGGGTTGGGGAAGCAGTTCTTC.

This clonotype was seen a single time. The J gene is TRBJ1-1, the V gene TRBV20-1; tentative D call: TRBD1 (6 bases). The V and J ends lost 6 bases and 4 bases respectively, with 18 bases between them. Germline assignment: CDR1 DFQATT and CDR2 SNEGSKA (reference sequence). CDR3 length: 14 amino acids. In DNA form, the CDR3 reads TGCAGTGCCACAGCAGGGGTCTGGGGCACTGAAGCTTTCTTT. Amino acid sequence: CSATAGVWGTEAFF.

The chain joins TRBV29-1 to TRBJ2-1; 9 bases map to TRBD2. J gave up 9 bases and V 5 bases, and 5 bases lay outside the gene matches. Germline CDR1 is SQVTM and CDR2 is ANQGSEA. This CDR3 is 12 amino acids long. In DNA form, the CDR3 reads TGCAGCGTTTCTAGCGGGATAGGTGAGCAGTTCTTC. It translates to CSVSSGIGEQFF.

This rearrangement joins TRBV11-1 to TRBJ2-7; TRBD2 matches 8 bases. The V gene end was trimmed by 4 bases and the J gene end by 0 bases; junction bases not matched to a gene: 8. CDR1 and CDR2 (germline): SGHAT, FQDESV (reference sequence). The CDR3 spans 16 residues. The CDR3 spells CASSWLAGPSSYEQYF. CDR3 DNA sequence: TGTGCCAGCAGCTGGTTAGCGGGACCCAGCTCCTACGAGCAGTACTTC.

Worth noting for this clonotype: A junction boundary mismatches the germline segment, possibly from a read error. The rearrangement joins TRBV20-1 to TRBJ2-4; perhaps TRBD1 as D (5 bases). The CDR3 sequence is 17 residues long. Germline V CDR1 and CDR2: DFQATT, SNEGSKA (reference sequence). The CDR3 DNA is TGCAGTGTTAGAGATTGGACAACTCACCTAGCCAAAAACATTCAGTACTTC. This encodes CSVRDWTTHLAKNIQYF.

This chain connects TRBV7-8 to TRBJ2-4; no clear D. The last part of the DNA fits TRBJ2-7 better; the J call may be wrong. This CDR3 is built from 14 residues. The V gene's germline CDR1 is SGHVS and CDR2 FQNEAQ. The CDR3, as DNA: TGTGCCAGCAGCCCCCTGCGGTCTTCCTACGAGCAGTACTTC. Amino acid sequence: CASSPLRSSYEQYF.

Note on this clonotype: A much more abundant neighbour one base away suggests this may be a read error. This rearrangement joins TRBV7-2 to TRBJ2-1; D is tentatively TRBD1 or TRBD2 (5 bases each). This CDR3 spans 16 amino acids. CDR1 SGHTA and CDR2 FQGNSA come from the germline V gene. Trimming left V 2 bases short and J 13 bases short, with 24 bases between. The CDR3 bases are TGTGCCAGCAGCTTACGTGGTGGGGGAGTTGGGGAGACCCAGTTCTTC. Protein sequence: CASSLRGGGVGETQFF.

The count of this clonotype is one. V gene TRBV6-2 or TRBV6-3 combines with J gene TRBJ1-5; no firm D call. Trimming took 5 bases from V and 11 from J, leaving 16 bases between them. This CDR3 has 13 residues. Germline CDR1 and CDR2: MNHEY and SVGEGT. The chain's CDR3 is CASSGVGGESQHF. CDR3 nucleotides: TGTGCCAGCAGTGGGGTTGGTGGGGAGTCCCAGCATTTT.

This clonotype was picked up one time. The V gene is TRBV5-6, the J gene TRBJ2-1, with TRBD2 matching over 8 bases. CDR1 is SGHDT and CDR2 is YYEEEE in the germline V gene. There are 17 residues in the CDR3. Trimming cost V 3 bases and J 6 bases; bases outside gene matches: 14. CDR3 DNA sequence: TGTGCCAGCAGCTCCCCCCCGGGACTAGGGGCATGCAATGAGCAGTTCTTC. Protein sequence: CASSSPPGLGACNEQFF.

CDR3 sequence reads: CASSLSGADEQYF. The DNA of the CDR3 is TGTGCCAGCAGTTTATCGGGAGCCGACGAGCAGTACTTC. The rearrangement links TRBV27 to TRBJ2-7; D is perhaps TRBD2 (5 bases). V lost 0 bases and J lost 5, with 8 bases in between. CDR3 length: 13 amino acids. Germline-derived CDR1 and CDR2 are MNHEY and SMNVEV (reference sequence).

This clonotype was detected a few times. The rearrangement uses TRBV28 and TRBJ2-3; 10 bases are shared with TRBD1. The length of the CDR3 is 15 residues. V lost 5 bases to trimming and J lost 7 bases; unmatched junction nucleotides: 9. The germline CDR1 and CDR2 sequences are MDHEN and SYDVKM. The CDR3 bases are TGTGCCAGCAGTCCCCCCGGGACAGGGGTAAATACGCAGTATTTT. It yields the protein CASSPPGTGVNTQYF.

This chain uses TRBV6-2 or TRBV6-3 with TRBJ2-4; tentative D call: TRBD2 (5 bases). With 10 bases removed from V and 0 bases from J, the gap between germline ends came to 10 bases. The CDR3 totals 13 residues. CDR1 and CDR2 from the germline V gene are MNHEY and SVGEGT. The CDR3 is CATGVLAKNIQYF. Here the CDR3 DNA reads TGTGCCACCGGGGTCTTAGCCAAAAACATTCAGTACTTC.

For this clonotype: Relative to the germline gene, one junction end is altered; a read error may explain this. The rearrangement links TRBV18 to TRBJ2-7, with 9 nucleotides matching TRBD1. The germline V gene has CDR1 KGHSH and CDR2 LQKENI. The CDR3 consists of 17 residues. CDR3 nucleotides: TGTGCTAGCTCACCACTAGATTCCGGGACAGGGAGGAACGAGCAGTACTTC. This encodes CASSPLDSGTGRNEQYF. The full variable domain, completed using reference TRBV18 and TRBJ2-7, is NAGVMQNPRHLVRRRGQEARLRCSPMKGHSHVYWYRQLPEEGLKFMVYLQKENIIDESGMPKERFSAEFPKEGPSILRIQQVVRGDSAAYFCASSPLDSGTGRNEQYFGPGTRLTVT.

This clonotype was recorded once. Given a much more abundant clone one base away, this may be a read error. The chain recombines TRBV7-3 with TRBJ2-1; D may be TRBD1 or TRBD2 (5 bases each). The germline V and J ends were trimmed by 6 bases and 13 bases, with 22 bases remaining between them. The CDR3 is 14 amino acids. CDR1 is SGHTA, CDR2 FQGTGA, per germline. The CDR3, as DNA: TGTGCCAGCAGTCGGGACGGTGCTGAGGAGACCCAGTTCTTC. Translated: CASSRDGAEETQFF.

The table lists this clonotype with a few counts. The chain carries TRBV5-1 and TRBJ2-5; TRBD1 matches at 12 bases. The CDR3 is 16 amino acids. After removal of 4 bases from V and 4 bases from J, the junction contained 8 bases not matched to a gene. Germline loops: CDR1 SGHRS, CDR2 YFSETQ. DNA for the CDR3: TGCGCCAGCAGCCCCGGGACAGGGGGCATCCCAGAGACCCAGTACTTC. Amino acid sequence: CASSPGTGGIPETQYF.

Only a few counts were recorded for this clonotype. V gene TRBV25-1 combines with J gene TRBJ1-1; 9 nucleotides align to TRBD1. CDR3 size: 14 residues. Germline assignment: CDR1 MGHDK and CDR2 SYGVNS. The V segment lost 6 bases and the J segment 12 bases; nucleotides outside the gene matches: 14. The CDR3 sequence is CASRGAPGQGNPFF. CDR3 nucleotides: TGTGCCAGCAGGGGGGCTCCGGGACAGGGTAACCCTTTCTTT.